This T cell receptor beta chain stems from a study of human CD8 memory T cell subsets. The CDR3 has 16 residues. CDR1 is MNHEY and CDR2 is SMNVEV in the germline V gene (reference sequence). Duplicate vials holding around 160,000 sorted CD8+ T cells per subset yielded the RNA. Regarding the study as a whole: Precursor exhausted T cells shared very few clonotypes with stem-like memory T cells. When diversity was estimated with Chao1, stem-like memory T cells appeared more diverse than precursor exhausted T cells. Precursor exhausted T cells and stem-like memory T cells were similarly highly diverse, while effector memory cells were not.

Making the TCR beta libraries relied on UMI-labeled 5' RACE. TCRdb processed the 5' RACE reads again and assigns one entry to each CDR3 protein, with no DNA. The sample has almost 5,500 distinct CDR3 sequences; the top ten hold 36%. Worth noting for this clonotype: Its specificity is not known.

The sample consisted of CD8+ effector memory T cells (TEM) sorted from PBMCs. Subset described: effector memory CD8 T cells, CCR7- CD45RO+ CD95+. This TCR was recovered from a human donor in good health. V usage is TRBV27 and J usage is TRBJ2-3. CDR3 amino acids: CASSITDPSSTDTQYF.